These T cell receptor beta chains were read from a single sample in a study of vaccination and CD4 T cells after COVID-19. TCRdb reprocessed the PCR reads with MiXCR, giving one entry per CDR3 protein. Of about 21,000 distinct CDR3 sequences in the sample, 60% were seen once. What these receptors recognize is not known. Sequenced here: CD4+ T cells from blood, cultured in vitro, sampled after SARS-CoV-2 vaccination. These receptors were taken from a human donor who had recovered from COVID-19. CDR3s include the opening cysteine and the closing phenylalanine or tryptophan. A D gene is named only where the DNA matches it firmly. Size is stated for part of the rows, as once, few or many counts, or as a class when the clone is expanded.

>-|TRBJ2-2|-|TRBV19
CASSPLGGPTGELFF
TGTGCCAGTAGTCCCCTCGGGGGCCCCACCGGGGAGCTGTTTTTT
>-|TRBJ2-7|-|TRBV19
CASSLRTSYEQYF
TGTGCCAGTAGTTTGAGGACCTCCTACGAGCAGTACTTC
>-|TRBJ1-2|-|TRBV6-1
CASSPGVGGYTF
TGTGCCAGCAGCCCAGGCGTGGGGGGCTACACCTTC
>TRBD1|TRBJ2-2|-|TRBV7-2
CASSFLARGTGGGELFF
TGTGCCAGCAGCTTCCTAGCCAGGGGGACAGGAGGCGGGGAGCTGTTTTTT
>-|TRBJ2-5|-|TRBV11-3
CASSLDGRVKETQYF
TGTGCCAGCAGCTTAGACGGCAGGGTGAAAGAGACCCAGTACTTC
>TRBD2|TRBJ2-1|-|TRBV10-3
CAISAGTSSYNEQFF
TGTGCCATCAGTGCCGGGACTAGCTCCTACAATGAGCAGTTCTTC
>-|TRBJ1-5|-|TRBV27
CASWSRGYSNQPQHF
TGTGCCAGCTGGAGCAGGGGATATAGCAATCAGCCCCAGCATTTT
>-|TRBJ1-4|-|TRBV6-1
CASRGDPPTNEKLFF
TGTGCCAGCAGAGGGGACCCTCCAACTAATGAAAAACTGTTTTTT
>-|TRBJ1-1|once|TRBV2
CASSARVVTEAFF
TGTGCCAGCAGTGCACGGGTGGTCACTGAAGCTTTCTTT
>-|TRBJ1-1|-|TRBV5-1
CASSPTGFGNTEAFF
TGCGCCAGCAGCCCAACAGGGTTCGGGAACACTGAAGCTTTCTTT
>-|TRBJ1-2|-|TRBV19
CATAPGAPYGYTF
TGTGCCACTGCCCCTGGGGCCCCCTATGGCTACACCTTC
>TRBD1|TRBJ1-4|-|TRBV6-1
CASRPGQANEKLFF
TGTGCCAGCAGACCGGGACAGGCTAATGAAAAACTGTTTTTT
>-|TRBJ1-1|-|TRBV2
CASSEGLNTEAFF
TGTGCCAGCAGTGAGGGCTTGAACACTGAAGCTTTCTTT
>-|TRBJ1-5|few|TRBV20-1
CSAVGQLNFNQPQHF
TGCAGTGCTGTCGGACAGTTAAACTTCAATCAGCCCCAGCATTTT
>-|TRBJ2-2|-|TRBV2
CASTEKVPAELFF
TGTGCCAGCACCGAGAAAGTTCCGGCGGAGCTGTTTTTT
>TRBD1|TRBJ1-1|-|TRBV7-8
CASSLRRGLGRTEAFF
TGTGCCAGCAGCCTAAGAAGGGGGCTTGGTAGAACTGAAGCTTTCTTT
>-|TRBJ2-1|-|TRBV25-1
CASSEFLQQFF
TGTGCCAGCAGTGAATTCCTCCAGCAGTTCTTC
>TRBD2|TRBJ2-5|-|TRBV24-1
CATSDRRTSGRETQYF
TGTGCCACCAGTGACCGACGGACTAGCGGGAGAGAGACCCAGTACTTC
>-|TRBJ1-2|-|TRBV6-5
CASSSGPNYGYTF
TGTGCCAGCAGTTCCGGGCCTAACTATGGCTACACCTTC
>TRBD2|TRBJ2-7|-|TRBV7-2
CASSPQASGRRQYF
TGTGCCAGCAGCCCCCAAGCTAGCGGGAGGAGGCAGTACTTC
>-|TRBJ1-5|-|TRBV6-2/TRBV6-3
CASSYPPRGYSNQPQHF
TGTGCCAGCAGTTACCCTCCCCGCGGCTATAGCAATCAGCCCCAGCATTTT
>TRBD1|TRBJ2-7|few|TRBV11-3
CASSPDRGPTYEQYF
TGTGCCAGCAGTCCGGACAGGGGCCCTACCTACGAGCAGTACTTC
>TRBD1|TRBJ2-1|-|TRBV27
CASSSYRDRAQNEQFF
TGTGCCAGCAGTTCCTACCGGGACAGGGCACAGAATGAGCAGTTCTTC
>TRBD2|TRBJ2-5|-|TRBV30
CAWSPGLARETQYF
TGTGCCTGGAGTCCCGGACTAGCGAGGGAGACCCAGTACTTC
>TRBD2|TRBJ2-1|-|TRBV7-3
CASSLLAGGYNEQFF
TGTGCCAGCAGCCTACTAGCGGGGGGATACAATGAGCAGTTCTTC
>TRBD2|TRBJ2-3|-|TRBV12-5
CASVEGLAGSHTQYF
TGTGCTAGTGTCGAGGGACTAGCGGGGTCCCATACGCAGTATTTT
>TRBD1|TRBJ1-4|-|TRBV27
CASSLSPQGARGKLFF
TGTGCCAGCAGTTTATCTCCTCAGGGGGCGCGTGGAAAACTGTTTTTT
>TRBD2|TRBJ2-3|-|TRBV7-9
CASSDGTSSTDTQYF
TGTGCCAGCAGCGACGGGACTAGCAGCACAGATACGCAGTATTTT
>-|TRBJ2-3|once|TRBV30
CAWSVRGTDTQYF
TGTGCCTGGAGTGTACGTGGCACAGATACGCAGTATTTT
>-|TRBJ2-7|-|TRBV21-1
CASSKARRYEQYF
TGTGCCAGCAGCAAAGCGCGGCGGTACGAGCAGTACTTC
>TRBD1|TRBJ1-2|-|TRBV5-6
CASSAGTGTGMHYGYTF
TGTGCCAGCAGCGCCGGGACAGGGACGGGGATGCACTATGGCTACACCTTC
>-|TRBJ1-6|-|TRBV2
CASKENRINSPLHF
TGTGCCAGCAAGGAGAATAGGATTAATTCACCCCTCCACTTT
>TRBD1|TRBJ2-2|once|TRBV5-1
CASSLTGTGPGELFF
TGCGCCAGCAGCTTGACGGGGACAGGGCCCGGGGAGCTGTTTTTT
>TRBD2|TRBJ2-5|-|TRBV19
CASSISSGIWETQYF
TGTGCCAGTAGTATTTCTAGCGGGATCTGGGAGACCCAGTACTTC
>TRBD1|TRBJ2-7|-|TRBV6-5
CASSYWGQGTYEQYF
TGTGCCAGCAGTTACTGGGGACAGGGTACCTACGAGCAGTACTTC
>-|TRBJ1-6|-|TRBV27
CASSLFVGGGSPLHF
TGTGCCAGCAGTTTATTCGTCGGAGGTGGCTCACCCCTCCACTTT
>TRBD1|TRBJ2-7|few|TRBV11-2
CASSLGTAYEQYF
TGTGCCAGCAGCCTGGGGACAGCCTACGAGCAGTACTTC
>-|TRBJ1-3|-|TRBV7-2
CASSSERNTIYF
TGTGCCAGCAGCTCTGAGCGAAACACCATATATTTT
>-|TRBJ2-3|-|TRBV7-8
CASSLAPQGDTQYF
TGTGCCAGCAGCTTAGCCCCCCAGGGTGATACGCAGTATTTT
>TRBD1|TRBJ1-6|-|TRBV18
CASSPYGTVQNSPLHF
TGTGCCAGCTCACCCTATGGGACAGTACAAAATTCACCCCTCCACTTT
>-|TRBJ1-2|-|TRBV20-1
CSAQDRRTVTNYGYTF
TGCAGTGCTCAGGACCGAAGGACAGTAACTAACTATGGCTACACCTTC
>-|TRBJ2-7|-|TRBV7-8
CASSQDWAEQYF
TGTGCCAGCAGCCAAGACTGGGCCGAGCAGTACTTC
>-|TRBJ1-6|-|TRBV20-1
CSALNQGSWSPLHF
TGCAGTGCTCTGAATCAGGGATCTTGGTCACCCCTCCACTTT
>-|TRBJ1-5|-|TRBV19
CASVDRDSNQPQHF
TGTGCCAGTGTAGACAGAGATAGCAATCAGCCCCAGCATTTT
>TRBD1|TRBJ2-4|-|TRBV6-2/TRBV6-3
CASRRQGDKNIQYF
TGTGCCAGCAGAAGACAGGGCGACAAAAACATTCAGTACTTC
>-|TRBJ1-2|few|TRBV20-1
CSASPGSLGGYTF
TGCAGTGCTAGTCCTGGGAGTCTCGGTGGCTACACCTTC